This T cell receptor beta chain was documented in a study of OX40 agonist ivuxolimab in advanced cancers. Study-wide background: The eligibility criteria allowed prior anti-PD-1, anti-PD-L1 or anti-CTLA-4 therapy, and around 40% had some.

Study results and caveats: More expanded clones were seen, on average, in CD8+ T cells than in CD4+. CD4+ and CD8+ T cells in blood underwent clonal expansion by week 6 at 0.1 to 3.0 mg/kg.

Data came from immunoSEQ multiplex PCR; TCRdb stores just in-frame clones and leaves some out. The sample has 42,000 or so clones; roughly 77% are singletons. The CDR3 extends over 13 amino acids. CDR1 is SGHRS and CDR2 is YFSETQ in the germline V gene. V lost 4 bases and J lost 1, with 8 bases in between. Anyone with autoimmune disease history or systemic immunosuppression was excluded. Details on this clone: The antigen remains unidentified.

The TCR originated in an adult with an advanced solid tumor such as melanoma, head and neck, liver or kidney cancer. The sequenced sample was CD4+ or CD8+ T cells sorted from blood, obtained in a trial of the OX40 agonist ivuxolimab. The chain uses TRBV5-1 and TRBJ1-1; D remains ambiguous. Here the CDR3 DNA reads TGCGCCAGCAGCGGCAACCAGAACACTGAAGCTTTCTTT. Amino acid sequence: CASSGNQNTEAFF.